Presented here are 30 T cell receptor beta chains from one specimen sequenced in a study of cytomegalovirus exposure and HLA in healthy donors. A multiplex PCR was run with 60 Vbeta primers and 13 Jbeta primers. Libraries were prepared by immunoSEQ multiplex PCR; TCRdb keeps only in-frame clonotypes and omits some of them. The sample lists some 78,000 clones; under 80% were seen once. The sequenced material came from PBMCs. The receptors stem from a middle-aged man in good health and CMV-seropositive.

The chain joins TRBV6-1 to TRBJ1-1, with a possible D match to TRBD1 (5 bases). V was pared by 7 bases and J by 1 base, with 13 bases between. The V gene's germline CDR1 is MNHNS and CDR2 SASEGT. This CDR3 is 14 amino acids long. CDR3 DNA sequence: TGTGCCAGCATCAGATCGACAGCGAACACTGAAGCTTTCTTT. Translating it yields CASIRSTANTEAFF.

The chain is built from TRBV5-4 and TRBJ2-7; 9 bases agree with TRBD2. Germline CDR1 reads SGHNT; CDR2 reads YYREEE (reference sequence). The CDR3 totals 17 residues. J gave up 7 bases and V 4 bases, and 18 bases lay outside the gene matches. The CDR3 is CASSQLWTSVSMGEQYF. The CDR3 nucleotides are TGTGCCAGCAGCCAACTTTGGACTAGCGTGTCTATGGGGGAGCAGTACTTC.

This clone has just a few counts. The rearrangement links TRBV5-1 to TRBJ2-5, with D possibly matching TRBD1 (7 bases). V shed 5 bases and J shed 5 bases, with 13 bases lying between them. The length of the CDR3 is 13 residues. Looked up from germline, CDR1 is SGHRS and CDR2 is YFSETQ. The CDR3 sequence is CASSPGGRETQYF. The CDR3 DNA follows: TGCGCCAGCAGTCCAGGGGGGAGGGAGACCCAGTACTTC.

The rearrangement uses TRBV4-1 and TRBJ2-2; TRBD1 might be the D (5 bases). This CDR3 has 19 amino acids. V lost 1 base to trimming and J lost 4 bases, with 22 bases between them. Germline V lookup: CDR1 MGHRA, CDR2 YSYEKL. The CDR3 DNA reads TGCGCCAGCAGCCAAGGTAGCTGGGGCCTGACCCAGGGCACCGGGGAGCTGTTTTTT. Its protein product is CASSQGSWGLTQGTGELFF.

The genes are TRBV6-5 and TRBJ2-7; D is possibly TRBD2 (5 bases). V was clipped by 5 bases and J by 4 bases, with 15 bases between them. CDR1 and CDR2 (germline): MNHEY, SVGAGI. There are 14 residues in the CDR3. The CDR3 DNA reads as TGTGCCAGCAGTCCCAGCGGAGTAAAATACGAGCAGTACTTC. It specifies CASSPSGVKYEQYF.

The V gene is TRBV14, the J gene TRBJ2-5; the D gene is possibly TRBD2 (6 bases). The CDR3 consists of 14 residues. Between the trimmed V and J ends, which lost 0 bases and 4 bases, there was a span of 9 bases. Germline V gene sequence: CDR1 SGHDN, CDR2 FVKESK. The CDR3 nucleotides read TGTGCCAGCAGCCAAGAACGGGGGAGAGAGACCCAGTACTTC. It codes for CASSQERGRETQYF.

J is TRBJ2-7 and V is TRBV7-2, with a possible D match to TRBD1 (5 bases). The V and J ends lost 5 bases and 4 bases respectively, with 12 bases between them. This CDR3 comprises 13 residues. CDR1 is SGHTA, CDR2 FQGNSA, per germline. CDR3 region: CASSPHQGYEQYF. The CDR3 DNA reads as TGTGCCAGCAGCCCTCACCAGGGATACGAGCAGTACTTC.

In its sample, this clone was seen many times. The chain is built from TRBV6-1 and TRBJ1-4; D possibly corresponds to TRBD1 (5 bases). V was shortened by 7 bases and J by 0 bases, with 12 bases between the two germline ends. This CDR3 region has 15 residues. Germline V gives CDR1 MNHNS, CDR2 SASEGT. CDR3 region: CASMGGSATNEKLFF. The CDR3 nucleotides are TGTGCCAGCATGGGGGGGAGTGCAACTAATGAAAAACTGTTTTTT.

The rearrangement joins TRBV7-8 to TRBJ1-5; D is uncertain. V was shortened by 0 bases and J by 1 base, with 4 bases between the two germline ends. The CDR3 sequence is 14 residues long. Germline V gene lookup returns CDR1 SGHVS and CDR2 FQNEAQ. CDR3 in DNA: TGTGCCAGCAGCTTAGCGCAGAGCAATCAGCCCCAGCATTTT. Encoded protein: CASSLAQSNQPQHF.

The chain joins TRBV6-1 to TRBJ1-4; no firm D call. Trimming shortened V by 4 bases and J by 8 bases, and 14 bases separated the two germline ends. Germline lookup yields CDR1 MNHNS and CDR2 SASEGT. The CDR3 consists of 14 residues. CDR3 sequence (DNA): TGTGCCAGCAGTGCGTTTCCCGCGGGGGAAAAACTGTTTTTT. This encodes CASSAFPAGEKLFF.

This clone appeared once. J is TRBJ2-2 and V is TRBV4-1; TRBD2 matches 7 bases. Germline V lookup: CDR1 MGHRA, CDR2 YSYEKL. The V gene end was trimmed by 4 bases and the J gene end by 5 bases; junction bases not matched to a gene: 10. The CDR3 sequence is 16 residues long. In nucleotides, the CDR3 is TGCGCCAGCAGCCCTTCCGGGTCTAGCGGTACCGGGGAGCTGTTTTTT. Translating it yields CASSPSGSSGTGELFF.

The CDR3 region has the DNA TGTGCCAGCAGCCTCCAGGGACAGGGGCTGACTGGAAACACCATATATTTT. This encodes CASSLQGQGLTGNTIYF. This sequence joins TRBV7-3 and TRBJ1-3; 10 nucleotides align to TRBD1. The V segment lost 5 bases and the J segment 2 bases; nucleotides outside the gene matches: 9. The CDR3 contains 17 residues. Germline-derived CDR1 and CDR2 are SGHTA and FQGTGA. Based on the CDR3 plus reference TRBV7-3 and TRBJ1-3, the full variable domain is GAGVSQTPSNKVTEKGKYVELRCDPISGHTALYWYRQSLGQGPEFLIYFQGTGAADDSGLPNDRFFAVRPEGSVSTLKIQRTERGDSAVYLCASSLQGQGLTGNTIYFGEGSWLTVV.

V usage is TRBV28 and J usage is TRBJ2-1; TRBD2 aligns across 11 bases. This CDR3 region has 15 residues. V was pared by 5 bases and J by 7 bases, with 7 bases of the junction left unmatched. Germline V gives CDR1 MDHEN, CDR2 SYDVKM. Here the CDR3 reads CASSGTSGGFNEQFF. As DNA, the CDR3 is TGTGCCAGCAGTGGCACTAGCGGGGGTTTTAATGAGCAGTTCTTC.

The chain is built from TRBV6-5 and TRBJ2-1; D perhaps matches TRBD2 (6 bases). Germline V gene lookup returns CDR1 MNHEY and CDR2 SVGAGI. The CDR3 has 15 amino acids. V gave up 2 bases and J gave up 5 bases, with 13 bases separating them. The CDR3 sequence: CASSYRWRGDNEQFF. CDR3 nucleotide sequence: TGTGCCAGCAGTTACCGGTGGCGGGGTGACAATGAGCAGTTCTTC.

The rearrangement uses TRBV27 and TRBJ2-3; TRBD1 might be the D (8 bases). V gave up 7 bases and J gave up 1 base, with 21 bases separating them. The CDR3 is 17 residues long. Germline loops: CDR1 MNHEY, CDR2 SMNVEV (reference sequence). CDR3 loop: CASTQLRTGRGTDTQYF. DNA for the CDR3: TGTGCCAGCACCCAACTTCGGACAGGGAGGGGCACAGATACGCAGTATTTT.

The chain combines TRBV9 with TRBJ1-1; maybe TRBD1 (5 bases). The V and J ends lost 0 bases and 1 base respectively, with 13 bases between them. CDR1 SGDLS and CDR2 YYNGEE come from the germline V gene. This CDR3 has 16 amino acids. CDR3 sequence reads: CASSVVGGVANTEAFF. The CDR3, as DNA: TGTGCCAGCAGCGTAGTGGGAGGGGTAGCGAACACTGAAGCTTTCTTT.

The chain combines TRBV2 with TRBJ2-5, with D possibly being TRBD1 (5 bases). CDR3 length: 14 amino acids. Germline lookup yields CDR1 SNHLY and CDR2 FYNNEI. V dropped 2 bases and J dropped 0 bases, with 7 bases sitting between them. This CDR3 reads CASSEQGYQETQYF. The CDR3 DNA is TGTGCCAGCAGTGAACAGGGCTACCAAGAGACCCAGTACTTC.

The gene calls are TRBV7-6 and TRBJ2-3; D gene uncertain. This CDR3 contains 18 residues. Trimming cost V 1 base and J 4 bases, with 21 bases left between them. The germline V gene has CDR1 SGHVS and CDR2 FNYEAQ. The CDR3 loop reads CASSLEASGSVRPDTQYF. In DNA, the CDR3 is TGTGCCAGCAGCTTAGAGGCTTCAGGTTCAGTTCGACCAGATACGCAGTATTTT.

This chain connects TRBV2 to TRBJ1-4, with D perhaps TRBD1 (5 bases). The CDR3 covers 14 residues. V was cut by 3 bases and J by 8 bases, with 13 bases left in between. The germline CDR1 and CDR2 sequences are SNHLY and FYNNEI. The CDR3 DNA follows: TGTGCCAGCAGTGATGCGGGGGTGAGCGAAAAACTGTTTTTT. Its translation: CASSDAGVSEKLFF.

The chain uses TRBV28 and TRBJ2-3; D unresolved. The germline CDR1 and CDR2 sequences are MDHEN and SYDVKM. This CDR3 has 12 amino acids. V lost 4 bases and J 5 bases, leaving 7 bases between the germline ends. CDR3 in amino acids: CASSSSQDTQYF. The CDR3 bases are TGTGCCAGCAGTTCCAGTCAAGATACGCAGTATTTT.

The V gene is TRBV29-1, the J gene TRBJ1-3, with 7 bases that match TRBD1. Germline V gene sequence: CDR1 SQVTM, CDR2 ANQGSEA. The CDR3 is 14 amino acids. Losses at the gene ends were 7 bases for V and 0 bases for J; bases not matched to a gene: 6. The CDR3 DNA reads as TGCAGCGGTGGGACAGCGGGCTCTGGAAACACCATATATTTT. It translates to CSGGTAGSGNTIYF. The full variable domain, completed using reference TRBV29-1 and TRBJ1-3, is SAVISQKPSRDICQRGTSLTIQCQVDSQVTMMFWYRQQPGQSLTLIATANQGSEATYESGFVIDKFPISRPNLTFSTLTVSNMSPEDSSIYLCSGGTAGSGNTIYFGEGSWLTVV.

This clone was seen a few times. The rearrangement uses TRBV27 and TRBJ2-3, with a weak D call TRBD2 (6 bases). The CDR3 sequence is 15 residues long. The germline V gene encodes CDR1 MNHEY and CDR2 SMNVEV (reference sequence). With 2 bases removed from V and 3 bases from J, the gap between germline ends came to 12 bases. This CDR3 reads CASSLLGSGTDTQYF. CDR3 sequence (DNA): TGTGCCAGCAGTTTACTCGGGAGTGGTACAGATACGCAGTATTTT.

CDR3 residues: CASSLSADSTINYGYTF. The CDR3 DNA follows: TGTGCCAGCAGTTTATCAGCGGACTCAACTATCAACTATGGCTACACCTTC. V usage is TRBV28 and J usage is TRBJ1-2; D is ambiguous. The CDR3 spans 17 residues. Germline CDR1 is MDHEN and CDR2 is SYDVKM. V was cut by 1 base and J by 2 bases, with 17 bases left in between.

This clone was counted between two and nine times. V usage is TRBV2 and J usage is TRBJ1-1, with D unresolved. The V gene's germline CDR1 is SNHLY and CDR2 FYNNEI. V was trimmed by 2 bases and J by 7 bases, leaving 17 bases between them. CDR3 length equals 15 residues. The chain's CDR3 is CASSESGVAAGEAFF. The CDR3 DNA follows: TGTGCCAGCAGTGAATCTGGGGTAGCGGCCGGTGAAGCTTTCTTT.

The chain is built from TRBV7-3 and TRBJ2-7; D gene ambiguous. Germline V gives CDR1 SGHTA, CDR2 FQGTGA. The CDR3 spans 12 residues. V was clipped by 6 bases and J by 6 bases, with 12 bases between them. The CDR3 region is CASRFVGGEQYF. CDR3 coding DNA: TGTGCCAGCAGGTTCGTAGGCGGCGAGCAGTACTTC. Complete variable domain (other parts from reference TRBV7-3 and TRBJ2-7): GAGVSQTPSNKVTEKGKYVELRCDPISGHTALYWYRQSLGQGPEFLIYFQGTGAADDSGLPNDRFFAVRPEGSVSTLKIQRTERGDSAVYLCASRFVGGEQYFGPGTRLTVT.

V gene TRBV19 combines with J gene TRBJ1-4, with a weak D call TRBD1 (6 bases). The CDR3 covers 16 residues. With 6 bases removed from V and 1 base from J, the gap between germline ends came to 15 bases. The germline gives CDR1 LNHDA, CDR2 SQIVND (reference sequence). CDR3 region: CASSLLTGITNEKLFF. CDR3 bases: TGTGCCAGTAGCCTACTTACAGGGATAACTAATGAAAAACTGTTTTTT.

The gene calls are TRBV15 and TRBJ2-1, with 7 bases lining up with TRBD2. The V gene end was trimmed by 5 bases and the J gene end by 4 bases; junction bases not matched to a gene: 2. The length of the CDR3 is 13 residues. Germline loops: CDR1 LNHNV, CDR2 YYDKDF (reference sequence). CDR3: CATSGTIYNEQFF. The DNA of the CDR3 is TGTGCCACCAGCGGGACTATTTACAATGAGCAGTTCTTC.

This clone has just one count. J is TRBJ1-2 and V is TRBV4-1; 11 bases are shared with TRBD1. Per the germline V gene, CDR1 is MGHRA and CDR2 is YSYEKL. The CDR3 runs 16 residues. The V segment lost 1 base and the J segment 8 bases; nucleotides outside the gene matches: 9. CDR3 sequence (DNA): TGCGCCAGCAGCCAAGTCCCGGACAGGGGGCTTCAGGGCTACACCTTC. This encodes CASSQVPDRGLQGYTF.

The genes are TRBV5-1 and TRBJ2-3, with TRBD2 matching over 8 bases. The CDR3 runs to 16 residues. V lost 4 bases to trimming and J lost 3 bases; unmatched junction nucleotides: 10. CDR1 and CDR2 (germline): SGHRS, YFSETQ. The CDR3, as DNA: TGCGCCAGCAGCACCACGAGCGGGAGAGGGACAGATACGCAGTATTTT. Translation gives CASSTTSGRGTDTQYF.

The sample holds one count of this clone. The CDR3 sequence is CASSSQTSGGNEQFF. The CDR3 nucleotides read TGCGCCAGCAGCTCCCAGACTAGCGGGGGCAATGAGCAGTTCTTC. The chain is built from TRBV5-1 and TRBJ2-1; 12 nucleotides align to TRBD2. CDR1 and CDR2 from the germline V gene are SGHRS and YFSETQ. The CDR3 runs 15 residues. Trimming took 3 bases from V and 6 from J; bases not matched to a gene: 4.